The next 16 T cell receptor beta chains were all read from a single sample in a study of human T cells and chemical hapten exposure. Documented time point: patch test 1, 2 weeks after DPC sensitization. This sample's treatment: therapeutic diphenylcyclopropenone sensitization with weekly scalp DPC. TCRdb recomputed calls from the RACE reads with MiXCR, one row per CDR3 protein. This table holds under 85,000 distinct CDR3 sequences, approximately 10% found once. The sample was whole blood, taken in connection with sensitization to the hapten diphenylcyclopropenone (DPC). Receptors were obtained from a woman in her fifties or sixties with alopecia areata. Some clones in this sample may be carry-over from other donors' samples.

The V call is TRBV5-1, the J call TRBJ2-7, with D possibly matching TRBD1 (5 bases). Germline CDR1 is SGHRS and CDR2 is YFSETQ. The CDR3 has 13 amino acids. Deletions cut 5 bases from V and 3 bases from J, with 12 bases between. DNA of the CDR3: TGCGCCAGCAGGCAGACAAGGGGCTACGAGCAGTACTTC. This sequence encodes CASRQTRGYEQYF.

CDR3 DNA: TGTGCCAGCAGTTACCTCAATAGCGGGGGTTCCTACGAGCAGTACTTC. Translation gives CASSYLNSGGSYEQYF. The chain carries TRBV6-5 and TRBJ2-7, with 9 bases that match TRBD2. The CDR3 runs to 16 residues. The junction had 6 bases not matched to a gene; V was cut back by 2 bases and J by 1 base. CDR1 and CDR2 (germline): MNHEY, SVGAGI.

This clonotype was seen a few times. The rearrangement joins TRBV18 to TRBJ2-3; perhaps TRBD2 as D (6 bases). Looked up from germline, CDR1 is KGHSH and CDR2 is LQKENI. The CDR3 extends over 14 amino acids. The V end was cut by 0 bases, the J end by 5 bases, with 9 bases between. The DNA of the CDR3 is TGTGCCAGCTCACCACCGCCGGGAGTAGATACGCAGTATTTT. Translating gives CASSPPPGVDTQYF.

The rearrangement links TRBV28 to TRBJ2-5, with TRBD1 matching 8 bases. The CDR3 is 15 amino acids. Trimming removed 3 bases from V and 8 bases from J; junction bases left unmatched: 11. Germline V gene data show CDR1 as MDHEN and CDR2 as SYDVKM. The CDR3 coding sequence is TGTGCCAGCAGTTTGCCCCCAGGACAGGGTAAAACCCAGTACTTC. This sequence encodes CASSLPPGQGKTQYF.

The chain joins TRBV27 to TRBJ1-3, with TRBD1 as a possible D gene (6 bases). The CDR3 is 15 amino acids. V was cut by 6 bases and J by 0 bases, with 12 bases left in between. The germline V gene encodes CDR1 MNHEY and CDR2 SMNVEV (reference sequence). This CDR3 is CASRGGASSGNTIYF. DNA for the CDR3: TGTGCCAGCAGGGGGGGGGCTAGCTCTGGAAACACCATATATTTT.

This clonotype was found many times. The rearrangement uses TRBV6-6 and TRBJ1-5; D gene ambiguous. V shed 7 bases and J shed 1 base, with 20 bases lying between them. The CDR3 is 17 amino acids. Germline lookup yields CDR1 MNHNY and CDR2 SVGAGI (reference sequence). This chain's CDR3 is CASTTAAGLRSNQPQHF. The CDR3 nucleotides are TGTGCCAGCACAACAGCGGCGGGGTTGAGGAGCAATCAGCCCCAGCATTTT.

This clonotype was counted between two and nine times. The V and J genes are TRBV11-2 and TRBJ2-2; D is unclear. Germline-derived CDR1 and CDR2 are SGHAT and FQNNGV. Trimming cost V 5 bases and J 0 bases, with 13 bases left between them. The CDR3 runs to 16 residues. DNA for the CDR3: TGTGCCAGCAGCGCCCCTGGAGCCACGAACACCGGGGAGCTGTTTTTT. Translated: CASSAPGATNTGELFF. The whole variable domain, remainder taken from reference TRBV11-2 and TRBJ2-2, is EAGVAQSPRYKIIEKRQSVAFWCNPISGHATLYWYQQILGQGPKLLIQFQNNGVVDDSQLPKDRFSAERLKGVDSTLKIQPAKLEDSAVYLCASSAPGATNTGELFFGEGSRLTVL.

This chain links TRBV12-3 or TRBV12-4 with TRBJ1-2, with D perhaps matching TRBD1 (6 bases). V was pared by 7 bases and J by 7 bases, with 13 bases between. The CDR3 loop spans 12 amino acids. The CDR3, as DNA: TGTGCCAGCACCCCAGGGGCGGGTGGCTACACCTTC. Its protein product is CASTPGAGGYTF.

Comment on this clonotype: A single base separates this from a much larger clone, so it may be a read error. The chain links TRBV9 to TRBJ1-4, with 8 bases identical to TRBD1. This CDR3 region has 14 residues. Germline values: CDR1 SGDLS, CDR2 YYNGEE. J gave up 8 bases and V 4 bases, and 7 bases lay outside the gene matches. CDR3 protein: CASSPGDRPEKLFF. Written as DNA, the CDR3 is TGTGCCAGCAGCCCCGGGGACAGGCCGGAAAAACTGTTTTTT.

This clonotype was counted between two and nine times. The chain has TRBV18 and TRBJ2-3, with a possible D match to TRBD1 (5 bases). This CDR3 is built from 15 residues. CDR1 KGHSH and CDR2 LQKENI come from the germline V gene. With 3 bases removed from V and 1 base from J, the gap between germline ends came to 11 bases. The CDR3 region has the DNA TGTGCCAGCTCACCGGTCGGCAGGGGCACAGATACGCAGTATTTT. Its protein product is CASSPVGRGTDTQYF.

This clonotype was seen repeatedly, ten times or more. The V and J genes are TRBV20-1 and TRBJ1-5, with D perhaps TRBD1 (5 bases). Germline V gene lookup returns CDR1 DFQATT and CDR2 SNEGSKA (reference sequence). Trimming left V 5 bases short and J 3 bases short, with 14 bases between. CDR3 length: 14 residues. This CDR3 is CSAGLGGINQPQHF. Here the CDR3 DNA reads TGCAGTGCTGGCCTTGGGGGGATCAATCAGCCCCAGCATTTT.

As for this clonotype: The CDR3 does not end in the conserved phenylalanine or tryptophan, so this is likely a read error. This chain joins TRBV12-3 or TRBV12-4 and TRBJ2-2; D is unclear. V was clipped by 7 bases and J by 2 bases, with 8 bases between them. CDR3 size: 13 residues. This CDR3 is CASTPQNTGELFV. DNA for the CDR3: TGTGCCAGCACCCCGCAAAACACCGGGGAGCTGTTTGTT.

This clonotype occurred many times. The V call is TRBV6-5, the J call TRBJ1-2; TRBD1 agrees at 9 bases. Unmatched junction bases numbered 7, after V lost 6 bases and J lost 5 bases. This CDR3 is 14 amino acids long. Germline-derived CDR1 and CDR2 are MNHEY and SVGAGI. The CDR3 spells CASSRGQGKYGYTF. The DNA for the CDR3 is TGTGCCAGCAGCCGGGGACAGGGAAAGTATGGCTACACCTTC.

As for this clonotype: An end of the junction does not agree with germline; a read error may underlie this. The J gene is TRBJ1-5, the V gene TRBV7-9; weak D call: TRBD1 (5 bases). The CDR3 loop spans 13 amino acids. Germline lookup yields CDR1 SEHNR and CDR2 FQNEAQ (reference sequence). The CDR3 DNA reads as TGTGCCAGCAGCTTCCAGGGCAATCAGCCCCAACATTTT. Protein product: CASSFQGNQPQHF. Drawing the rest from reference TRBV7-9 and TRBJ1-5, the complete variable domain is DTGVSQNPRHKITKRGQNVTFRCDPISEHNRLYWYRQTLGQGPEFLTYFQNEAQLEKSRLLSDRFSAERPKGSFSTLEIQRTEQGDSAMYLCASSFQGNQPQHFGDGTRLSIL.

This clonotype was detected only a few times. For the CDR3, the DNA is TGTGCCACCAGTGAAATGGGGGAGAACGGGTACAATGAGCAGTTCTTC. It translates to CATSEMGENGYNEQFF. The V gene is TRBV24-1, the J gene TRBJ2-1; the D call may be TRBD1 or TRBD2 (5 bases each). Germline V gene data show CDR1 as KGHDR and CDR2 as SFDVKD. The CDR3 is 16 residues long. V was clipped by 4 bases and J by 4 bases, with 16 bases between them.

V usage is TRBV20-1 and J usage is TRBJ1-2, with D unclear. There are 11 residues in the CDR3. V lost 1 base and J lost 6, with 6 bases in between. The germline CDR1 and CDR2 sequences are DFQATT and SNEGSKA (reference sequence). DNA for the CDR3: TGCAGTGCTAGAGTAGAAGATGGCTACACCTTC. It specifies CSARVEDGYTF.